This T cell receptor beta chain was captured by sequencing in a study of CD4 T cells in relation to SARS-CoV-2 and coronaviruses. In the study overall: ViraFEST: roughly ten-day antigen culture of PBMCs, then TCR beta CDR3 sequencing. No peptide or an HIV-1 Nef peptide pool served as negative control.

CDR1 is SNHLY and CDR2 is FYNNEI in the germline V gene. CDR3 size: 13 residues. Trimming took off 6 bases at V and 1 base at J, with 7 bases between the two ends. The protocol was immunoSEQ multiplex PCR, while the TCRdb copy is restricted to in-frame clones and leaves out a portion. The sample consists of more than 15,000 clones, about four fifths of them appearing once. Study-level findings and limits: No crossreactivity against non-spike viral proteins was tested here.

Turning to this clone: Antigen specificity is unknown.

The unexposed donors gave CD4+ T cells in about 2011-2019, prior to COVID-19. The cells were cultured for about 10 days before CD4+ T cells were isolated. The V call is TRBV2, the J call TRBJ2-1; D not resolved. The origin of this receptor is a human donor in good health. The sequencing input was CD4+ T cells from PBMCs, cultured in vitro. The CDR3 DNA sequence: TGTGCCAGCAGAGCAAGTTCCTACAATGAGCAGTTCTTC. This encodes CASRASSYNEQFF.